The clone carrying this T cell receptor (beta chain) was observed a single time. Its antigen is unidentified. The data stem from a study of T cell repertoires in cytomegalovirus infection. About the research overall: Matching HLA type and CMV infection were both indicated by public TCR beta signatures.

TCRdb independently ran MiXCR on the reads; one entry per CDR3 protein. Seen here are 100,000 or so distinct CDR3 sequences, under 45% observed once, and the top ten hold roughly 70%. Whole-study findings and limits: Within the response measured ex vivo, HLA-C-restricted CMV-specific TCR beta clonotypes were dominant. Individuals carrying CMV plus the relevant HLA were identified by cumulative frequency of public TCR beta families.

The sequenced sample was CD8+ T cells from cultured PBMCs, obtained from culture after CMV antigen stimulation. The receptor's source is a human donor in good health (CMV status not recorded). Some clones in this sample may be carry-over from other donors' samples.

The CDR3 reads CASSPGGNSPLHF. The CDR3 DNA follows: TGTGCCAGTAGTCCTGGGGGTAATTCACCCCTCCACTTT. The genes are TRBV19 and TRBJ1-6; perhaps TRBD1 as D (5 bases). The CDR3 spans 13 residues. The germline V gene has CDR1 LNHDA and CDR2 SQIVND (reference sequence). Trimming removed 5 bases at V and 6 bases at J, with 8 bases between.